These 5 T cell receptor beta chains were all obtained from the same sample, sequenced in a study of memory CD4+ T cells and cytomegalovirus serostatus. Assay used: immunoSEQ multiplex PCR; TCRdb lists only in-frame clones, some missing. The sample records tens of thousands of clones, roughly 78% being singletons. Single viable CD3+CD4+CD8-CD45RO+ cells were sorted as the memory CD4+ T cells. Sequencing was carried out using memory CD4+ T cells from blood. The source of these receptors is an adult in good health and CMV-seronegative.

This clone showed up just once. The CDR3 is CASSYGTGQSNQPQHF. The DNA for the CDR3 is TGTGCCAGCAGTTACGGGACAGGACAGAGCAATCAGCCCCAGCATTTT. This sequence joins TRBV6-6 and TRBJ1-5; TRBD1 matches at 8 bases. Germline CDR1 and CDR2: MNHNY and SVGAGI (reference sequence). V lost 2 bases, J lost 1 base, and 4 bases stayed unmatched. CDR3 length: 16 amino acids.

The V gene is TRBV5-6, the J gene TRBJ2-2; TRBD1 or TRBD2 may be the D gene (6 bases each). Germline CDR1 SGHDT, CDR2 YYEEEE. The CDR3 spans 16 residues. Deletions cut 1 base from V and 4 bases from J, with 14 bases between. CDR3 coding DNA: TGTGCCAGCAGCTTGTTTCGGGGGCCCCCCACCGGGGAGCTGTTTTTT. Translating it yields CASSLFRGPPTGELFF.

The V gene is TRBV7-2, the J gene TRBJ1-1; D not certain. The germline CDR1 and CDR2 sequences are SGHTA and FQGNSA. The CDR3 contains 14 residues. The ends were cut back, 5 bases at V and 1 base at J, with 11 bases in the middle. The CDR3 protein is CASSPRQPNTEAFF. The CDR3 nucleotides read TGTGCCAGCAGCCCCAGACAACCGAACACTGAAGCTTTCTTT.

V usage is TRBV5-1 and J usage is TRBJ2-1, with 7 positions matching TRBD1. This CDR3 is 14 amino acids long. Germline CDR1 is SGHRS and CDR2 is YFSETQ. V gave up 0 bases and J gave up 8 bases; unmatched junction bases: 5. DNA of the CDR3: TGCGCCAGCAGCTTGGAAGGGGGCGTCGATGAGCAGTTCTTC. This codes for CASSLEGGVDEQFF.

V gene TRBV11-2 combines with J gene TRBJ1-4, with D possibly being TRBD1 (5 bases). Trimming cost V 4 bases and J 3 bases, with 15 bases left between them. Germline V gives CDR1 SGHAT, CDR2 FQNNGV. The CDR3 has 16 residues. CDR3 in amino acids: CASSWGTGTPNEKLFF. CDR3 sequence (DNA): TGTGCCAGCAGCTGGGGAACAGGAACCCCTAATGAAAAACTGTTTTTT.